One sample yielded the 16 T cell receptor beta chains listed below, sequenced in a study of blood T cell repertoires in COVID-19. Only in-frame clones appear in the TCRdb table, and some are missing; sequencing was by immunoSEQ multiplex PCR. In the table there are about 250,000 clones, about 80% of which are singletons. The specimen was peripheral blood. These receptors were obtained from an elderly woman with acute or convalescent COVID-19.

The genes are TRBV7-2 and TRBJ1-6; weak D call: TRBD1 (5 bases). The CDR3 is 16 residues long. Per germline, CDR1 SGHTA and CDR2 FQGNSA. V dropped 4 bases and J dropped 0 bases, with 10 bases sitting between them. CDR3: CASSSRQSSYNSPLHF. DNA of the CDR3: TGTGCCAGCAGCTCGAGACAGAGCTCCTATAATTCACCCCTCCACTTT.

This chain joins TRBV6-6 and TRBJ1-5; 8 bases map to TRBD1. Germline V gives CDR1 MNHNY, CDR2 SVGAGI (reference sequence). The CDR3 contains 16 residues. V lost 6 bases and J lost 2; bases outside the gene matches: 9. As DNA, the CDR3 is TGTGCCAGCAGAACCCAGGGGGCGCGGGGCAATCAGCCCCAGCATTTT. It translates to CASRTQGARGNQPQHF.

The V call is TRBV6-6, the J call TRBJ2-7; TRBD2 matches at 11 bases. Germline V CDR1 and CDR2: MNHNY, SVGAGI (reference sequence). The CDR3 totals 15 residues. V was clipped by 6 bases and J by 0 bases; unmatched bases: 4. CDR3 sequence: CASRRTSGGSYEQYF. The CDR3 DNA reads TGTGCCAGCAGGCGTACTAGCGGGGGCTCCTACGAGCAGTACTTC.

On this clone: The same CDR3 can be traced to other DNA sequences in this sample. The CDR3 loop is CASRTGYNEQFF. Here the CDR3 DNA reads TGTGCCAGCAGGACAGGGTACAATGAGCAGTTCTTC. The chain is built from TRBV6-5 and TRBJ2-1; TRBD1 matches 7 bases. CDR3 length: 12 residues. The germline V gene encodes CDR1 MNHEY and CDR2 SVGAGI. Losses at the gene ends were 6 bases for V and 4 bases for J; bases not matched to a gene: 0.

The chain combines TRBV7-2 with TRBJ2-1, with TRBD2 matching 9 bases. V gave up 2 bases and J gave up 2 bases; unmatched junction bases: 4. This CDR3 region has 16 residues. CDR1 and CDR2 from the germline V gene are SGHTA and FQGNSA. CDR3 DNA: TGTGCCAGCAGCTTATTAGCGGGGGTAACCTACAATGAGCAGTTCTTC. This encodes CASSLLAGVTYNEQFF.

The genes are TRBV19 and TRBJ2-1; D unclear. V lost 3 bases and J 0 bases, leaving 9 bases between the germline ends. CDR3 size: 15 residues. In germline, CDR1 is LNHDA, CDR2 SQIVND (reference sequence). The CDR3 DNA is TGTGCCAGTAGTATTGCGGCGACCTCCTACAATGAGCAGTTCTTC. It yields the protein CASSIAATSYNEQFF.

The rearrangement joins TRBV6-2 or TRBV6-3 to TRBJ1-5; D gene ambiguous. The CDR3 totals 16 residues. The germline CDR1 and CDR2 sequences are MNHEY and SVGEGT. The germline V and J ends were trimmed by 6 bases and 4 bases, with 19 bases remaining between them. In DNA form, the CDR3 reads TGTGCCAGCAGCCTACTAGCGTTACAACTAAATCAGCCCCAGCATTTT. Its translation is CASSLLALQLNQPQHF.

The rearrangement joins TRBV20-1 to TRBJ1-1; the D gene is possibly TRBD1 (6 bases). Germline V gives CDR1 DFQATT, CDR2 SNEGSKA (reference sequence). The CDR3 has 11 residues. The V end was cut by 7 bases, the J end by 5 bases, with 11 bases between. CDR3 sequence: CSGSQGTEAFF. The CDR3 nucleotides are TGCAGTGGTTCACAGGGAACTGAAGCTTTCTTT.

The count of this clone is one. This chain joins TRBV9 and TRBJ1-5; 9 bases agree with TRBD1. The V and J ends lost 0 bases and 2 bases, in that order; junction bases with no gene match: 0. Germline loops: CDR1 SGDLS, CDR2 YYNGEE. The CDR3 sequence is 15 residues long. Here the CDR3 reads CASSVGTGGNQPQHF. The CDR3 coding sequence is TGTGCCAGCAGCGTAGGGACAGGGGGCAATCAGCCCCAGCATTTT.

The chain joins TRBV6-5 to TRBJ2-3; D may be TRBD2 (5 bases). The CDR3 extends over 12 amino acids. Trimming left V 5 bases short and J 5 bases short, with 8 bases between. CDR1 is MNHEY and CDR2 is SVGAGI in the germline V gene. As DNA, the CDR3 is TGTGCCAGCAGTCTACGGGGAGATACGCAGTATTTT. This codes for CASSLRGDTQYF.

This clone was detected a few times. The chain couples TRBV6-4 to TRBJ2-2; tentatively, D is TRBD2 (5 bases). The CDR3 extends over 14 amino acids. CDR1 MRHNA and CDR2 SNTAGT come from the germline V gene. V gave up 4 bases and J gave up 7 bases, with 13 bases separating them. This chain's CDR3 is CASSASPGNGELFF. The CDR3 DNA reads as TGTGCCAGCAGTGCCTCCCCGGGGAACGGGGAGCTGTTTTTT.

J is TRBJ1-2 and V is TRBV6-5; D call uncertain. CDR3 length: 13 amino acids. Germline V gives CDR1 MNHEY, CDR2 SVGAGI. The V and J ends lost 6 bases and 6 bases respectively, with 14 bases between them. CDR3 nucleotide sequence: TGTGCCAGCAGCGGGCAGGTCGGGGATGGCTACACCTTC. It is translated as CASSGQVGDGYTF.

The chain links TRBV4-1 to TRBJ2-3, with 11 bases fitting TRBD2. Trimming took 4 bases from V and 5 from J; bases not matched to a gene: 11. CDR1 and CDR2 (germline): MGHRA, YSYEKL. The CDR3 is 17 amino acids. CDR3 residues: CASSRRTSGLAEDTQYF. CDR3 bases: TGCGCCAGCAGCCGGAGGACTTCGGGACTAGCGGAAGATACGCAGTATTTT.

This clone showed up just a few times. Other DNA variants within this sample encode the same CDR3. J is TRBJ1-6 and V is TRBV14, with D tentatively TRBD1 (5 bases). Trimming pared 4 bases from V and 7 bases from J, leaving 8 bases between. The CDR3 is 13 amino acids. Germline CDR1 SGHDN, CDR2 FVKESK. CDR3 in DNA: TGTGCCAGCAGCCCCGGGGGAAATTCACCCCTCCACTTT. Its protein is CASSPGGNSPLHF.

This chain links TRBV11-2 with TRBJ2-1; the match to TRBD2 covers 8 bases. The germline V gene encodes CDR1 SGHAT and CDR2 FQNNGV. V was clipped by 4 bases and J by 4 bases; unmatched bases: 6. CDR3 size: 15 residues. CDR3 sequence (DNA): TGTGCCAGCAGCTCAGGACTAGCTGGGTACAATGAGCAGTTCTTC. Protein sequence: CASSSGLAGYNEQFF.

This sequence joins TRBV6-5 and TRBJ1-2, with unresolved D. CDR3 size: 15 residues. CDR1 and CDR2 from the germline V gene are MNHEY and SVGAGI. V lost 0 bases, J lost 8 bases, and 16 bases lay in between. CDR3 protein: CASSYSAQRIDGYTF. The CDR3, as DNA: TGTGCCAGCAGTTACTCGGCGCAGCGGATAGACGGCTACACCTTC.